These 17 T cell receptor beta chains were sequenced from one sample in a study of blood T cell repertoires in COVID-19 (TCRdb year 2020). Library prep was done by the immunoSEQ multiplex PCR assay. Imported from immuneACCESS, the table was reduced by TCRdb to in-frame sequences with V and J called. These copies leave out some clones; in studies compared against another copy, an unresolved V gene accounts for under half, and the cause of the remainder is not known. This sample is represented by about 210,000 clones; more than 85% of them were singletons. The ten top clones hold approximately 0.69% of the sample. The sequencing input was peripheral blood. These TCRs come from a man in his forties with acute or convalescent COVID-19.

The CDR3 nucleotides read TGTGCCACCAGCAAAGGGGGCCGTATCTACGAGCAGTACTTC. As protein: CATSKGGRIYEQYF. The V call is TRBV15, the J call TRBJ2-7, with TRBD1 identical over 7 bases. In germline, CDR1 is LNHNV, CDR2 YYDKDF (reference sequence). The junction had 6 bases not matched to a gene; V was cut back by 4 bases and J by 3 bases. The CDR3 is made up of 14 amino acids.

The V and J genes are TRBV30 and TRBJ1-5; 7 nucleotides match TRBD1. V lost 1 base to trimming and J lost 1 base; unmatched junction nucleotides: 7. The CDR3 totals 16 residues. Germline V gives CDR1 GTSNPN, CDR2 SVGIG (reference sequence). CDR3 bases: TGTGCCTGGAGTGAATTCGGGACAGCGAGCAATCAGCCCCAGCATTTT. It is translated as CAWSEFGTASNQPQHF.

This rearrangement joins TRBV2 to TRBJ2-7; possibly TRBD1 for D (6 bases). The CDR3 sequence is 12 residues long. Germline V gene lookup returns CDR1 SNHLY and CDR2 FYNNEI. Trimming shortened V by 11 bases and J by 2 bases, and 13 bases separated the two germline ends. The CDR3: CASQGGAYEQYF. CDR3 sequence (DNA): TGTGCCTCACAGGGTGGGGCCTACGAGCAGTACTTC.

This CDR3 is CAISESQGQMGNTIYF. In nucleotides, the CDR3 is TGTGCCATCAGTGAGTCTCAGGGACAGATGGGAAACACCATATATTTT. The chain combines TRBV10-3 with TRBJ1-3, with TRBD1 identical over 7 bases. V trimming: 0 bases; J trimming: 4 bases; junction bases outside the gene matches: 6. This CDR3 contains 16 residues. Germline CDR1 ENHRY, CDR2 SYGVKD.

The rearrangement joins TRBV7-9 to TRBJ2-1, with D tentatively TRBD2 (7 bases). Germline lookup yields CDR1 SEHNR and CDR2 FQNEAQ (reference sequence). V gave up 5 bases and J gave up 9 bases, with 17 bases separating them. The CDR3 sequence is 14 residues long. CDR3 region: CASSRGGTLREQFF. The DNA for the CDR3 is TGTGCCAGCAGCAGGGGAGGGACACTCCGTGAGCAGTTCTTC.

The V call is TRBV28, the J call TRBJ1-6, with D maybe TRBD1 (5 bases). Trimming removed 2 bases at V and 5 bases at J, with 13 bases between. Per germline, CDR1 MDHEN and CDR2 SYDVKM. The CDR3 runs to 16 residues. The DNA of the CDR3 is TGTGCCAGCAGTTTAGAGCAGGGCCCTCATAATTCACCCCTCCACTTT. Protein product: CASSLEQGPHNSPLHF.

The V gene is TRBV19, the J gene TRBJ1-3, with D perhaps matching TRBD1 (5 bases). The CDR3 length is 14 residues. Trimming pared 6 bases from V and 4 bases from J, leaving 13 bases between. CDR1 is LNHDA and CDR2 is SQIVND in the germline V gene (reference sequence). CDR3 residues: CASRTAGHGNTIYF. Written as DNA, the CDR3 is TGTGCCAGTAGGACGGCAGGGCACGGAAACACCATATATTTT. Full variable domain (missing parts from reference TRBV19 and TRBJ1-3): DGGITQSPKYLFRKEGQNVTLSCEQNLNHDAMYWYRQDPGQGLRLIYYSQIVNDFQKGDIAEGYSVSREKKESFPLTVTSAQKNPTAFYLCASRTAGHGNTIYFGEGSWLTVV.

The V and J genes are TRBV19 and TRBJ2-5; TRBD1 might be the D (5 bases). Looked up from germline, CDR1 is LNHDA and CDR2 is SQIVND (reference sequence). The germline V and J ends were trimmed by 3 bases and 5 bases, with 19 bases remaining between them. There are 16 residues in the CDR3. CDR3 DNA sequence: TGTGCCAGTAGTATTGGTCCAGGGCGAGCGTCGGAGACCCAGTACTTC. It codes for CASSIGPGRASETQYF.

The V and J genes are TRBV6-5 and TRBJ2-2; 10 positions match TRBD1. The CDR3 is made up of 13 amino acids. CDR1 MNHEY and CDR2 SVGAGI come from the germline V gene. V trimming: 6 bases; J trimming: 6 bases; junction bases outside the gene matches: 1. CDR3 protein: CASRGQGPGELFF. The CDR3 region has the DNA TGTGCCAGCAGGGGACAGGGGCCCGGGGAGCTGTTTTTT.

This clone was seen more than once but under ten times. The chain has TRBV5-1 and TRBJ1-1, with 7 bases matching TRBD1. This CDR3 comprises 15 residues. Germline V gene sequence: CDR1 SGHRS, CDR2 YFSETQ. With 4 bases clipped from V and 1 base from J, the junction kept 7 bases outside the gene matches. CDR3: CASSPNRDRNTEAFF. CDR3 DNA sequence: TGCGCCAGCAGCCCGAACCGGGACAGGAACACTGAAGCTTTCTTT.

V gene TRBV6-5 combines with J gene TRBJ1-6, with D maybe TRBD1 (5 bases). Germline assignment: CDR1 MNHEY and CDR2 SVGAGI. The CDR3 is made up of 14 amino acids. The V end lost 6 bases, the J end lost 10 bases, and 16 bases lay between the germline ends. The CDR3 region has the DNA TGTGCCAGCAGCCGGGGGACCGGGGAATCACCCCTCCACTTT. It encodes CASSRGTGESPLHF.

The V call is TRBV7-9, the J call TRBJ2-1, with 11 bases aligning to TRBD2. The CDR3 sequence is 19 residues long. With V trimmed by 8 bases and J by 8 bases, 23 bases remained unmatched. Germline lookup yields CDR1 SEHNR and CDR2 FQNEAQ (reference sequence). CDR3: CASSPPGASGRRVRDEQFF. The CDR3 coding sequence is TGTGCCAGCTCCCCCCCGGGGGCTAGCGGGAGGAGGGTTAGGGATGAGCAGTTCTTC.

The V call is TRBV30, the J call TRBJ2-2; TRBD2 might be the D (5 bases). The V end was cut by 0 bases, the J end by 1 base, with 6 bases between. Germline CDR1 is GTSNPN and CDR2 is SVGIG (reference sequence). The CDR3 has 14 amino acids. The CDR3 protein is CAWSVGGNTGELFF. The CDR3 coding sequence is TGTGCCTGGAGTGTAGGAGGGAACACCGGGGAGCTGTTTTTT.

V gene TRBV7-9 combines with J gene TRBJ2-1; D possibly corresponds to TRBD2 (6 bases). The germline V gene has CDR1 SEHNR and CDR2 FQNEAQ (reference sequence). The CDR3 length is 16 residues. V was trimmed by 5 bases and J by 5 bases, leaving 19 bases between them. CDR3 region: CASSPLGGGGNNEQFF. CDR3 coding DNA: TGTGCCAGCAGCCCCCTGGGGGGAGGAGGGAACAATGAGCAGTTCTTC.

The chain has TRBV5-4 and TRBJ1-2; a weak D match, TRBD1 (5 bases). Germline V gene lookup returns CDR1 SGHNT and CDR2 YYREEE (reference sequence). The CDR3 consists of 13 residues. The ends were cut back, 4 bases at V and 4 bases at J, with 11 bases in the middle. The DNA of the CDR3 is TGTGCCAGCAGCCCGACAGTAGCCTATGGCTACACCTTC. This translates into CASSPTVAYGYTF.

This chain uses TRBV15 with TRBJ1-1, with D perhaps matching TRBD1 (5 bases). Germline V gene data show CDR1 as LNHNV and CDR2 as YYDKDF (reference sequence). V lost 0 bases and J lost 2, with 13 bases in between. The CDR3 runs 16 residues. In DNA form, the CDR3 reads TGTGCCACCAGCAGAGAGTTAGTAGGGGTCAACACTGAAGCTTTCTTT. Translated: CATSRELVGVNTEAFF.

V is TRBV6-5 and J is TRBJ1-2, with TRBD1 matching 8 bases. The CDR3 loop spans 15 amino acids. Germline trimming cut 5 bases from V and 4 bases from J; bases unmatched to any gene: 9. Per germline, CDR1 MNHEY and CDR2 SVGAGI. The CDR3 loop is CASSKPGQAIYGYTF. For the CDR3, the DNA is TGTGCCAGCAGTAAGCCGGGACAGGCGATCTATGGCTACACCTTC.